Below are 20 T cell receptor beta chains sequenced from a single sample in a study of blood T cell repertoires in COVID-19. Produced via immunoSEQ multiplex PCR; TCRdb's table is partial and in-frame only. The sample lists approximately 310,000 clones, approximately 91% occurring once. Sequences were obtained from PBMCs or T cells enriched from blood (not recorded which). The receptors were sampled from a man aged 60-69 years who had recovered from COVID-19.

The V gene is TRBV27, the J gene TRBJ1-1, with D possibly being TRBD1 (6 bases). Germline V CDR1 and CDR2: MNHEY, SMNVEV (reference sequence). This CDR3 is 16 amino acids long. Trimming removed 2 bases at V and 1 base at J, with 14 bases between. DNA for the CDR3: TGTGCCAGCAGTTTAGCTACAGGGACGGGGAACACTGAAGCTTTCTTT. This sequence encodes CASSLATGTGNTEAFF.

The chain uses TRBV18 and TRBJ2-7; TRBD2 aligns across 7 bases. Germline values: CDR1 KGHSH, CDR2 LQKENI. CDR3 length: 15 amino acids. V gave up 3 bases and J gave up 1 base; unmatched junction bases: 6. The CDR3 DNA sequence: TGTGCCAGCTCACCTAAGCGGGACGTATCCTACGAGCAGTACTTC. Its translation: CASSPKRDVSYEQYF. The full variable domain, its missing parts supplied by reference TRBV18 and TRBJ2-7, is NAGVMQNPRHLVRRRGQEARLRCSPMKGHSHVYWYRQLPEEGLKFMVYLQKENIIDESGMPKERFSAEFPKEGPSILRIQQVVRGDSAAYFCASSPKRDVSYEQYFGPGTRLTVT.

J is TRBJ2-7 and V is TRBV5-1; TRBD1 agrees at 7 bases. CDR1 and CDR2 from the germline V gene are SGHRS and YFSETQ. The J segment lost 2 bases and the V segment lost 3 bases, leaving 5 bases of the junction unmatched. The length of the CDR3 is 14 residues. In nucleotides, the CDR3 is TGCGCCAGCAGCTATATGACAGGGCCCTACGAGCAGTACTTC. Encoded protein: CASSYMTGPYEQYF.

The chain carries TRBV19 and TRBJ2-7; perhaps TRBD1 as D (6 bases). Germline CDR1 is LNHDA and CDR2 is SQIVND (reference sequence). This CDR3 has 15 residues. The V gene lost 5 bases and the J gene lost 4 bases, with 18 bases spanning the gap. The CDR3 DNA reads as TGTGCCAGTAGTGCGCCCGGGACACTTTATTACGAGCAGTACTTC. Translating gives CASSAPGTLYYEQYF.

This rearrangement joins TRBV7-9 to TRBJ2-3; perhaps TRBD1 as D (5 bases). The germline gives CDR1 SEHNR, CDR2 FQNEAQ (reference sequence). V lost 2 bases, J lost 1 base, and 10 bases lay in between. CDR3 size: 15 residues. The CDR3 protein is CASSLRQGGTDTQYF. For the CDR3, the DNA is TGTGCCAGCAGCTTAAGGCAAGGGGGCACAGATACGCAGTATTTT. The full variable domain, rest sourced from reference TRBV7-9 and TRBJ2-3, is DTGVSQNPRHKITKRGQNVTFRCDPISEHNRLYWYRQTLGQGPEFLTYFQNEAQLEKSRLLSDRFSAERPKGSFSTLEIQRTEQGDSAMYLCASSLRQGGTDTQYFGPGTRLTVL.

This clone was found a few times. This chain links TRBV28 with TRBJ2-2; D possibly corresponds to TRBD2 (6 bases). The CDR3 sequence is 13 residues long. Trimming left V 4 bases short and J 4 bases short, with 7 bases between. Germline V gene lookup returns CDR1 MDHEN and CDR2 SYDVKM. Here the CDR3 DNA reads TGTGCCAGCAGTTCCGGGGGCACCGGGGAGCTGTTTTTT. It encodes CASSSGGTGELFF.

The chain links TRBV11-2 to TRBJ2-1; tentative D call: TRBD1 (6 bases). CDR1 and CDR2 from the germline V gene are SGHAT and FQNNGV. The length of the CDR3 is 13 residues. Deletions cut 4 bases from V and 7 bases from J, with 11 bases between. CDR3 DNA sequence: TGTGCCAGCAGCTCAAACAGGGTTAATGAGCAGTTCTTC. Residues: CASSSNRVNEQFF. The full variable domain, rest sourced from reference TRBV11-2 and TRBJ2-1, is EAGVAQSPRYKIIEKRQSVAFWCNPISGHATLYWYQQILGQGPKLLIQFQNNGVVDDSQLPKDRFSAERLKGVDSTLKIQPAKLEDSAVYLCASSSNRVNEQFFGPGTRLTVL.

The chain recombines TRBV11-3 with TRBJ2-6, with D maybe TRBD1 (6 bases). The CDR3 has 17 amino acids. Germline assignment: CDR1 SGHNT and CDR2 YENEEA. The V end was cut by 5 bases, the J end by 0 bases, with 14 bases between. As DNA, the CDR3 is TGTGCCAGCAGCCCACAGGGAGTGGGCTCTGGGGCCAACGTCCTGACTTTC. It encodes CASSPQGVGSGANVLTF.

J is TRBJ2-1 and V is TRBV6-2 or TRBV6-3; 10 nucleotides match TRBD2. From germline, CDR1 is MNHEY and CDR2 SVGEGT. The CDR3 extends over 16 amino acids. The J segment lost 6 bases and the V segment lost 6 bases, leaving 11 bases of the junction unmatched. CDR3 loop: CASSSPGTSVGNEQFF. The CDR3 coding sequence is TGTGCCAGCAGCTCCCCCGGGACTAGCGTAGGCAATGAGCAGTTCTTC.

The rearrangement links TRBV5-6 to TRBJ2-7, with 7 bases identical to TRBD1. This CDR3 is 13 amino acids long. Germline CDR1 SGHDT, CDR2 YYEEEE. With V trimmed by 5 bases and J by 3 bases, 5 bases remained unmatched. The CDR3 here is CASRRRDSYEQYF. The CDR3 DNA sequence: TGTGCCAGCAGACGACGGGACAGCTACGAGCAGTACTTC.

V usage is TRBV27 and J usage is TRBJ2-7; TRBD2 agrees at 12 bases. The CDR3 totals 19 residues. Germline V CDR1 and CDR2: MNHEY, SMNVEV (reference sequence). V lost 6 bases, J lost 0 bases, and 15 bases stayed unmatched. CDR3 in DNA: TGTGCCAGCAGCCCACTAGCGGGAGGATCACCCTATGACTCCTACGAGCAGTACTTC. Translated, it gives CASSPLAGGSPYDSYEQYF.

This sequence joins TRBV20-1 and TRBJ1-2; 8 nucleotides agree with TRBD1. The CDR3 is 11 amino acids. The junction had 4 bases not matched to a gene; V was cut back by 7 bases and J by 6 bases. Germline loops: CDR1 DFQATT, CDR2 SNEGSKA (reference sequence). CDR3 in amino acids: CSVQGADGYTF. The CDR3 DNA reads TGCAGTGTTCAGGGGGCAGATGGCTACACCTTC.

The chain joins TRBV18 to TRBJ1-4, with 8 bases lining up with TRBD1. Germline V gene lookup returns CDR1 KGHSH and CDR2 LQKENI. After removal of 6 bases from V and 3 bases from J, the junction contained 3 bases not matched to a gene. The CDR3 consists of 14 residues. Written as DNA, the CDR3 is TGTGCCAGCTCCTTACAGGGGGCTAATGAAAAACTGTTTTTT. Protein sequence: CASSLQGANEKLFF.

The chain recombines TRBV7-9 with TRBJ2-1; 8 bases are shared with TRBD2. V shed 5 bases, J shed 7 bases, and the junction held 4 bases outside the gene matches. This CDR3 region has 13 residues. The V gene's germline CDR1 is SEHNR and CDR2 FQNEAQ (reference sequence). The CDR3 protein is CASSLGLANEQFF. CDR3 in DNA: TGTGCCAGCAGCCTCGGACTAGCTAATGAGCAGTTCTTC.

The table lists this clone with a few counts. This chain connects TRBV5-6 to TRBJ2-1, with D maybe TRBD2 (6 bases). CDR3 length: 16 residues. V was trimmed by 4 bases and J by 0 bases, leaving 14 bases between them. CDR1 is SGHDT and CDR2 is YYEEEE in the germline V gene. The DNA for the CDR3 is TGTGCCAGCAGCCAGGGACTCCGGAGCTCCTACAATGAGCAGTTCTTC. Its protein product is CASSQGLRSSYNEQFF. The variable domain in full, with the rest retrieved from reference TRBV5-6 and TRBJ2-1, is DAGVTQSPTHLIKTRGQQVTLRCSPKSGHDTVSWYQQALGQGPQFIFQYYEEEERQRGNFPDRFSGHQFPNYSSELNVNALLLGDSALYLCASSQGLRSSYNEQFFGPGTRLTVL.

The gene calls are TRBV7-9 and TRBJ2-3; D ambiguous. The germline V and J ends were trimmed by 4 bases and 0 bases, with 17 bases remaining between them. The CDR3 length is 17 residues. The germline gives CDR1 SEHNR, CDR2 FQNEAQ (reference sequence). The CDR3 sequence: CASSSPSGLRSTDTQYF. The CDR3 nucleotides read TGTGCCAGCAGCTCGCCCTCAGGATTACGAAGCACAGATACGCAGTATTTT.

This chain connects TRBV7-2 to TRBJ2-5; 12 nucleotides agree with TRBD2. The CDR3 is 14 amino acids. Trimming removed 6 bases from V and 5 bases from J; junction bases left unmatched: 4. Germline loops: CDR1 SGHTA, CDR2 FQGNSA. CDR3 sequence (DNA): TGTGCCAGCAGGCTAGCGGGAGGGGGTGAGACCCAGTACTTC. This encodes CASRLAGGGETQYF.

The chain couples TRBV2 to TRBJ1-5; the D gene is possibly TRBD1 (5 bases). The V end was cut by 6 bases, the J end by 0 bases, with 12 bases between. The CDR3 is 15 amino acids. CDR1 and CDR2 from the germline V gene are SNHLY and FYNNEI. The CDR3 DNA follows: TGTGCCAGCAGGGGGACTTTAAATAGCAATCAGCCCCAGCATTTT. Translating it yields CASRGTLNSNQPQHF.

V and J are TRBV15 and TRBJ2-7; TRBD2 matches 7 bases. The CDR3 has 15 residues. After removal of 4 bases from V and 0 bases from J, the junction contained 6 bases not matched to a gene. Germline loops: CDR1 LNHNV, CDR2 YYDKDF (reference sequence). The CDR3 reads CATSTSGKSSYEQYF. In DNA, the CDR3 is TGTGCCACCAGCACCAGCGGGAAGAGCTCCTACGAGCAGTACTTC.

The V call is TRBV7-3, the J call TRBJ2-1; D unresolved. Germline V gene sequence: CDR1 SGHTA, CDR2 FQGTGA. There are 15 residues in the CDR3. Trimming cost V 1 base and J 1 base, with 8 bases left between them. Written as DNA, the CDR3 is TGTGCCAGCAGCTTAATGGCTAGTTCCTACAATGAGCAGTTCTTC. Its protein is CASSLMASSYNEQFF.